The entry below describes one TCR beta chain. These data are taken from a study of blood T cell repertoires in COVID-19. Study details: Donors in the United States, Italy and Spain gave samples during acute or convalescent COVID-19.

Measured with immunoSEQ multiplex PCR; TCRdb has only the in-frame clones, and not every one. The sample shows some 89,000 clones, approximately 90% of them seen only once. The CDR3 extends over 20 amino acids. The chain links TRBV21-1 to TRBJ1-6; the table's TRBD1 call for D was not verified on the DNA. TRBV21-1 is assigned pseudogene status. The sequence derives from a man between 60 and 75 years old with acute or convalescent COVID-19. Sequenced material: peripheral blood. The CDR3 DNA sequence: TGTGCCAGCAGCAAAGGTCGTTCCCAGGCTCTGAGCTCCTATAATTCACCCCTCCACTTT. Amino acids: CASSKGRSQALSSYNSPLHF.